This TCR beta chain appears in the sequencing data of a study of T cell changes during pregnancy in multiple sclerosis. This CDR3 is built from 18 residues. Germline CDR1 SNHLY, CDR2 FYNNEI. The ends lost 7 bases at V and 3 bases at J; junction bases unmatched: 19. Sequencing was performed with immunoSEQ multiplex PCR; in TCRdb, only in-frame clones are kept and a portion is missing. The sample consists of 35,000 or so clones, roughly nine tenths of them appearing once. The receptor's source is a female donor in good health, enrolled as a control in a pregnancy study. Sequences were derived from CD4+ T cells from peripheral blood mononuclear cells, sampled after pregnancy. The rearrangement links TRBV2 to TRBJ1-1, with 8 bases lining up with TRBD1. CDR3 sequence (DNA): TGTGCCAGCACTGAGAGGGGCAGGGGGCTAAGGAGGGACACTGAAGCTTTCTTT. This translates into CASTERGRGLRRDTEAFF.